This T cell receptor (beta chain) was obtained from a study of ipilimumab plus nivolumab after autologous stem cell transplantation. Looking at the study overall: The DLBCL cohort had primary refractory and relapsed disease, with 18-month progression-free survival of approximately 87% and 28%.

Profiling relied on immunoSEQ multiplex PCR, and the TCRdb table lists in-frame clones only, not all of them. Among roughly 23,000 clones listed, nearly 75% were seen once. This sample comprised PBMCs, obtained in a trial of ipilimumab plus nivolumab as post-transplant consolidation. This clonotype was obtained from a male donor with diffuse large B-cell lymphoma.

The CDR3 nucleotides are TGTGCCTCCGCAGCGGGCCTCTACTACGAGCAGTACTTC. Translation: CASAAGLYYEQYF. The V call is TRBV6-1, the J call TRBJ2-7; TRBD2 might be the D (6 bases). Germline CDR1 and CDR2: MNHNS and SASEGT. The CDR3 contains 13 residues. V shed 11 bases and J shed 3 bases, with 17 bases lying between them.